This paragraph reports one T cell receptor (beta chain). Its recognized antigen is unknown. Base qualities are not provided; no much larger clone lies one nucleotide away. The germline V gene supplies CDR1 KGHSH and CDR2 LQKENI. V trim: 6 bases; J trim: 9 bases; unmatched bases: 10. The CDR3 holds 13 amino acids from the cysteine to the phenylalanine. The DNA shown is the 39-base CDR3, in frame from base 1. The record originates from a study of blood T cell repertoires in COVID-19 (TCRdb year 2020). Study-wide context: Samples covering the acute and convalescent phases of COVID-19 were provided by collaborators in the United States, Italy and Spain. The prospective study material was composed of cDNA or gDNA derived from T cells, B-cell-depleted T cells, or PBMCs. Deeply sampled blood TCRbeta repertoires from subjects exposed to, actively infected with, or recovered from COVID-19 were included in the dataset. The repertoires were made available in a free public database intended to serve as a resource for research on the immune response to SARS-CoV-2. Samples came from the ongoing ImmuneRACE study (first 160 participants) plus 1,254 subjects from 6 global collaborators. A de-identified subject ID, COVID-19 status, age in years and sex were almost always included in the sample metadata. Where available, HLA class I and class II types were taken from metadata supplied by the sample provider and were not determined by assay-based typing. The study at large found these results: How much clinical and demographic metadata was included differed by source and by participant, and the metadata was provided uncurated.

Each collaborating institution followed its own protocols to collect whole blood in K2EDTA tubes. For TCRbeta analysis, collaborators shipped samples as frozen whole blood, isolated PBMCs, or DNA extracted from either of those sample types. TCRbeta CDR3 regions were amplified from genomic DNA by means of the immunoSEQ Assay, a bias-controlled multiplex PCR. As for how the authors treated the data: Nucleated cell counts per sample were estimated from amplification of reference gene primers within the assay. To quantify the absolute abundance of each unique TCRbeta CDR3 rearrangement, sequence reads were collapsed and filtered. For each sample, productive Simpson clonality was calculated as the square root of Simpson's diversity index over productive rearrangements. Not all clones reach the TCRdb copy of this immuneACCESS table, which keeps in-frame sequences only. Checked studies attribute under half of the gap to unresolved V genes and leave the rest unexplained. The V and J calls and the clone size are those of that table, but D and trimming were determined from the DNA. For this sample there are about 150,000 clones; roughly four fifths appear just once. The top ten clones comprise roughly 15% of the sample.

This receptor was identified in a human donor with acute or convalescent COVID-19. The donor label of this sample is uncertain. The sample was peripheral blood. The rearranged chain carries TRBV18 and TRBJ1-2; TRBD1 fits 7 bases in the junction. The CDR3 corresponds to CASSYDREDRYTF. The bases are TGTGCCAGCTCTTACGACAGGGAGGATCGCTACACCTTC.